These 21 T cell receptor beta chains came from one sample sequenced in a study of T-cell memory formation after mild COVID-19. TCRdb passed the 5' RACE reads through MiXCR, listing each CDR3 protein once. The table has about 440,000 distinct CDR3 sequences, around 18% seen once. Sequencing was carried out using PBMCs or a T cell subset sorted from them (not recorded which). Receptors were obtained from an adult woman who had mild COVID-19 (a few samples of this study predate the infection). Cell type and time point are not known.

This sequence joins TRBV4-3 and TRBJ2-3, with D perhaps TRBD1 or TRBD2 (6 bases each). This CDR3 is built from 14 residues. The germline V gene encodes CDR1 LGHNA and CDR2 YSLEER. V was cut by 4 bases and J by 5 bases, with 13 bases left in between. CDR3 DNA sequence: TGCGCCAGCAGCCTCCGAAGGGGGGAAGATACGCAGTATTTT. Translated, it gives CASSLRRGEDTQYF.

This rearrangement joins TRBV18 to TRBJ2-3; 7 nucleotides align to TRBD2. After removal of 2 bases from V and 5 bases from J, the junction contained 10 bases not matched to a gene. The CDR3 runs to 16 residues. CDR1 KGHSH and CDR2 LQKENI come from the germline V gene. The CDR3 DNA follows: TGTGCCAGCTCACCATCCCAGGGCGGGAGCGGAGATACGCAGTATTTT. Translating gives CASSPSQGGSGDTQYF.

The chain employs TRBV20-1 and TRBJ2-5; TRBD1 is a possible D gene (6 bases). The V end lost 5 bases, the J end lost 7 bases, and 14 bases lay between the germline ends. Looked up from germline, CDR1 is DFQATT and CDR2 is SNEGSKA (reference sequence). CDR3 size: 12 residues. The CDR3, as DNA: TGCAGTGCTCCACAGGGATCCGGGACCCAGTACTTC. Its translation is CSAPQGSGTQYF.

The chain links TRBV20-1 to TRBJ1-5; D call uncertain. The V end lost 0 bases, the J end lost 12 bases, and 9 bases lay between the germline ends. Germline CDR1 reads DFQATT; CDR2 reads SNEGSKA (reference sequence). The CDR3 consists of 11 residues. CDR3 sequence (DNA): TGCAGTGCTAGAGATATGGCCCTCCAGCATTTT. Encoded protein: CSARDMALQHF.

CDR3 in DNA: TGTGCCAGCAGTTACCAGGGTACCTACAATGAGCAGTTCTTC. It translates to CASSYQGTYNEQFF. This chain links TRBV6-2 or TRBV6-3 with TRBJ2-1, with D possibly matching TRBD1 (5 bases). CDR3 length: 14 residues. In germline, CDR1 is MNHEY, CDR2 SVGEGT. V gave up 2 bases and J gave up 2 bases, with 7 bases separating them.

This clonotype turned up a few times. This chain connects TRBV5-4 to TRBJ1-2; D is unclear. The CDR3 spans 15 residues. The germline V and J ends were trimmed by 0 bases and 7 bases, with 16 bases remaining between them. Germline V gene data show CDR1 as SGHNT and CDR2 as YYREEE (reference sequence). Here the CDR3 DNA reads TGTGCCAGCAGCTTGGACAGCAGGACGACCTTTGGCTACACCTTC. Protein product: CASSLDSRTTFGYTF.

This chain links TRBV9 with TRBJ1-1; D uncertain. Germline V gene data show CDR1 as SGDLS and CDR2 as YYNGEE. There are 13 residues in the CDR3. Trimming left V 0 bases short and J 5 bases short, with 8 bases between. The CDR3 here is CASSVAPWTEAFF. As DNA, the CDR3 is TGTGCCAGCAGCGTAGCACCCTGGACTGAAGCTTTCTTT.

This clonotype was seen only a few times. A much larger clone sits a single nucleotide away, making a read error possible. This chain links TRBV24-1 with TRBJ2-1; D is undetermined. Looked up from germline, CDR1 is KGHDR and CDR2 is SFDVKD. The CDR3 consists of 14 residues. V was cut by 9 bases and J by 5 bases, with 16 bases left in between. CDR3 residues: CATSRELGNNEQFF. The CDR3 nucleotides read TGTGCCACCTCGAGAGAACTGGGGAACAATGAGCAGTTCTTC.

This clonotype was seen a handful of times. The chain is built from TRBV7-9 and TRBJ2-5; 14 bases line up with TRBD2. Looked up from germline, CDR1 is SEHNR and CDR2 is FQNEAQ (reference sequence). This CDR3 region has 19 residues. Trimming took 2 bases from V and 4 from J; bases not matched to a gene: 12. Here the CDR3 DNA reads TGTGCCAGCAGCTTAAGGTCCGTGGGACTAGCGGGAGTTGGAGAGACCCAGTACTTC. Its translation is CASSLRSVGLAGVGETQYF.

The chain joins TRBV12-3 or TRBV12-4 to TRBJ2-2; D gene uncertain. V lost 6 bases to trimming and J lost 10 bases, with 12 bases between them. The CDR3 sequence is 12 residues long. This CDR3 is CASSPSIEELFF. CDR3 DNA: TGTGCCAGCAGCCCGTCTATCGAGGAGCTGTTTTTT.

There are a few counts of this clonotype. The chain joins TRBV5-5 to TRBJ2-1, with D tentatively TRBD1 (6 bases). The V gene's germline CDR1 is SGHKS and CDR2 YYEKEE (reference sequence). V was clipped by 4 bases and J by 9 bases, with 14 bases between them. CDR3 length: 13 residues. This CDR3 reads CASSARGHSEQFF. CDR3 sequence (DNA): TGTGCCAGCAGCGCGAGGGGACACAGTGAGCAGTTCTTC.

In its sample, this clonotype was seen a few times. The chain has TRBV18 and TRBJ1-2; D is undetermined. This CDR3 is 14 amino acids long. V gave up 5 bases and J gave up 1 base, with 11 bases separating them. The germline gives CDR1 KGHSH, CDR2 LQKENI. The CDR3, as DNA: TGTGCCAGCTCAGAACTTGGATTTAACTATGGCTACACCTTC. Translated: CASSELGFNYGYTF.

In nucleotides, the CDR3 is TGCAGTGCTAGAGAGGGGGCGAGTTGGTATGGCTACACCTTC. Its translation: CSAREGASWYGYTF. The chain links TRBV20-1 to TRBJ1-2; a possible D gene is TRBD1 (6 bases). Germline CDR1 DFQATT, CDR2 SNEGSKA (reference sequence). The CDR3 spans 14 residues. The germline V and J ends were trimmed by 0 bases and 5 bases, with 13 bases remaining between them.

Worth noting for this clonotype: This may stem from a read error, because a much larger clone lies one nucleotide away. V gene TRBV27 combines with J gene TRBJ1-1; tentatively, D is TRBD1 (5 bases). CDR3 size: 14 residues. Germline V gives CDR1 MNHEY, CDR2 SMNVEV (reference sequence). V lost 3 bases and J 6 bases, leaving 14 bases between the germline ends. In nucleotides, the CDR3 is TGTGCCAGCAGTTTTGGGTCCAGGGACGCTGAAGCTTTCTTT. Translated: CASSFGSRDAEAFF.

This clonotype was detected only a few times. The chain is built from TRBV11-2 and TRBJ2-7; TRBD2 matches 9 bases. V lost 2 bases, J lost 5 bases, and 7 bases stayed unmatched. CDR3 length equals 15 residues. CDR1 SGHAT and CDR2 FQNNGV come from the germline V gene. CDR3 DNA sequence: TGTGCCAGCAGCTTATATCCAGCGGGGGGCCACGAGCAGTACTTC. Translated: CASSLYPAGGHEQYF.

This clonotype was seen more than once but under ten times. The rearrangement uses TRBV11-2 and TRBJ1-5; 10 bases fit TRBD1. In germline, CDR1 is SGHAT, CDR2 FQNNGV. CDR3 length equals 16 residues. J was trimmed by 0 bases and V by 5 bases; bases with no gene match: 4. In DNA form, the CDR3 reads TGTGCCAGCAGCCTAGGGACAGGGGATAGCAATCAGCCCCAGCATTTT. Encoded protein: CASSLGTGDSNQPQHF.

This sequence joins TRBV10-3 and TRBJ2-3; 7 bases match TRBD2. There are 14 residues in the CDR3. J was trimmed by 2 bases and V by 2 bases; bases with no gene match: 1. Per the germline V gene, CDR1 is ENHRY and CDR2 is SYGVKD. DNA for the CDR3: TGTGCCATCAGTGAGAGGGACTACACAGATACGCAGTATTTT. The encoded protein is CAISERDYTDTQYF.

This clonotype was recorded a few times. This chain uses TRBV11-3 with TRBJ2-1, with 9 bases matching TRBD1. Germline lookup yields CDR1 SGHNT and CDR2 YENEEA. This CDR3 has 19 amino acids. V shed 5 bases and J 3 bases; nucleotides not matched to a gene: 17. CDR3 sequence reads: CASSLNPGQGMFFYNEQFF. Here the CDR3 DNA reads TGTGCCAGCAGCCTAAATCCGGGACAGGGTATGTTTTTCTACAATGAGCAGTTCTTC.

Only a few counts were recorded for this clonotype. The CDR3 here is CATSDLGGGGTDTQYF. The CDR3 bases are TGTGCCACCAGTGATTTAGGTGGGGGGGGCACAGATACGCAGTATTTT. V usage is TRBV24-1 and J usage is TRBJ2-3; TRBD2 agrees at 7 bases. The CDR3 is 16 residues long. From germline, CDR1 is KGHDR and CDR2 SFDVKD. V shed 1 base, J shed 1 base, and the junction held 4 bases outside the gene matches.

This clonotype was seen only once. V usage is TRBV29-1 and J usage is TRBJ2-2; the match to TRBD1 covers 7 bases. The V and J ends lost 3 bases and 3 bases, in that order; junction bases with no gene match: 1. The V gene's germline CDR1 is SQVTM and CDR2 ANQGSEA. The length of the CDR3 is 13 residues. CDR3 nucleotide sequence: TGCAGCGTTGATCAGGGGGACACCGGGGAGCTGTTTTTT. This codes for CSVDQGDTGELFF.

The V call is TRBV6-2 or TRBV6-3, the J call TRBJ2-6; D might be TRBD1 or TRBD2, each matching 5 bases. The V end lost 10 bases, the J end lost 4 bases, and 17 bases lay between the germline ends. This CDR3 spans 15 amino acids. Germline lookup yields CDR1 MNHEY and CDR2 SVGEGT. This chain's CDR3 is CATNGAAVGANVLTF. The CDR3 DNA reads as TGTGCCACCAACGGGGCGGCGGTAGGGGCCAACGTCCTGACTTTC.